The 15 T cell receptor beta chains below come from one sample, sequenced in a study of blood T cell repertoires in COVID-19 (TCRdb year 2020). Libraries were made using the immunoSEQ multiplex PCR assay. TCRdb provides this immuneACCESS table in a form limited to in-frame rearrangements. Some clones are lacking; in checked studies, under half of them reflect an unresolved V gene, and why the rest are absent is not known. Within this sample are roughly 390,000 clones, with 80% to 90% of them counted one time only. The ten largest account for more than 9% of the sample. Sequenced material: peripheral blood. The receptors come from a woman aged 25-40 years with COVID-19, enrolled during active disease.

The chain is built from TRBV2 and TRBJ2-7, with 12 bases fitting TRBD2. The CDR3 is made up of 19 amino acids. The germline gives CDR1 SNHLY, CDR2 FYNNEI. Unmatched junction bases numbered 17, after V lost 4 bases and J lost 4 bases. The CDR3 DNA reads TGTGCCAGCAGTGGACTAGCGGGAGAAGTTGGTTTTTTCGAGTACGAGCAGTACTTC. It specifies CASSGLAGEVGFFEYEQYF.

The rearrangement joins TRBV10-3 to TRBJ1-4; TRBD1 aligns across 7 bases. From germline, CDR1 is ENHRY and CDR2 SYGVKD. The CDR3 spans 13 residues. The V and J ends lost 5 bases and 11 bases, in that order; junction bases with no gene match: 8. The CDR3 sequence: CAISQGGSEKLFF. The CDR3 DNA reads TGTGCCATCAGTCAGGGGGGTTCGGAGAAACTGTTTTTT.

The chain employs TRBV24-1 and TRBJ1-2, with 9 bases aligning to TRBD1. The CDR3 runs 15 residues. J gave up 5 bases and V 8 bases, and 11 bases lay outside the gene matches. Per germline, CDR1 KGHDR and CDR2 SFDVKD. CDR3 DNA: TGTGCCACCAAATACACCGCACAGGGGGCGTATGGCTACACCTTC. It specifies CATKYTAQGAYGYTF.

The V gene is TRBV5-4, the J gene TRBJ2-5, with 10 positions matching TRBD2. From germline, CDR1 is SGHNT and CDR2 YYREEE (reference sequence). The CDR3 is made up of 17 amino acids. V dropped 0 bases and J dropped 2; count of bases not matched to a gene: 7. The CDR3 nucleotides are TGTGCCAGCAGCTTGGCCCCTACTAGCGGGGCTCAAGAGACCCAGTACTTC. Amino acids: CASSLAPTSGAQETQYF.

This chain uses TRBV3-1 (or the pseudogene TRBV3-2) with TRBJ2-2; weak D call: TRBD2 (5 bases). With 1 base removed from V and 5 bases from J, the gap between germline ends came to 14 bases. CDR1 and CDR2 from the germline V gene are LGHDT and YNNKEL (reference sequence). This CDR3 region has 16 residues. The CDR3 reads CASSQVPRARTGELFF. As DNA, the CDR3 is TGTGCCAGCAGCCAAGTCCCGCGGGCTCGGACCGGGGAGCTGTTTTTT.

This chain joins TRBV15 and TRBJ2-2; D call uncertain. The CDR3 has 14 amino acids. Per the germline V gene, CDR1 is LNHNV and CDR2 is YYDKDF (reference sequence). Trimming stripped 4 bases from V and 1 base from J, with 7 bases between. The CDR3 DNA reads TGTGCCACCAGCATTCTCCGGAACACCGGGGAGCTGTTTTTT. Translated, it gives CATSILRNTGELFF.

The chain uses TRBV6-2 or TRBV6-3 and TRBJ2-1, with D possibly being TRBD2 (5 bases). The V gene lost 2 bases and the J gene lost 4 bases, with 12 bases spanning the gap. Per the germline V gene, CDR1 is MNHEY and CDR2 is SVGEGT. This CDR3 is 15 amino acids long. The CDR3 DNA reads TGTGCCAGCAGTTACGGCGGAGCGGTATACAATGAGCAGTTCTTC. Protein: CASSYGGAVYNEQFF.

The chain is built from TRBV20-1 and TRBJ1-6; no clear D. Germline CDR1 DFQATT, CDR2 SNEGSKA (reference sequence). CDR3 length: 11 residues. CDR3 nucleotides: TGCATTGTCGGGGATGTTTCACCCCTCCACTTT. Translation: CIVGDVSPLHF.

This clone was seen only a few times. V is TRBV5-1 and J is TRBJ1-5; D is unclear. Trimming removed 2 bases from V and 5 bases from J, with 8 bases in between. The CDR3 totals 13 residues. Germline V gene data show CDR1 as SGHRS and CDR2 as YFSETQ. CDR3 nucleotide sequence: TGCGCCAGCAGCTTAGACACCTATCAGCCCCAGCATTTT. This codes for CASSLDTYQPQHF.

This clone was detected once. This chain links TRBV28 with TRBJ2-4; 8 bases agree with TRBD1. The germline gives CDR1 MDHEN, CDR2 SYDVKM. The CDR3 loop spans 19 amino acids. J was trimmed by 0 bases and V by 6 bases; bases with no gene match: 16. CDR3 region: CASSLATGGGNLAKNIQYF. The DNA for the CDR3 is TGTGCCAGCAGCCTGGCAACAGGGGGAGGTAATCTAGCCAAAAACATTCAGTACTTC.

This clone was observed once. V is TRBV6-5 and J is TRBJ1-2; the match to TRBD1 covers 7 bases. With 5 bases clipped from V and 8 bases from J, the junction kept 8 bases outside the gene matches. Germline CDR1 MNHEY, CDR2 SVGAGI. The CDR3 contains 13 residues. CDR3 amino acids: CASSTSGTEGYTF. The CDR3 DNA reads TGTGCCAGCAGTACTTCCGGGACAGAGGGCTACACCTTC.

This clone was seen once. The chain combines TRBV2 with TRBJ1-4; 9 bases are shared with TRBD1. CDR3 size: 14 residues. Looked up from germline, CDR1 is SNHLY and CDR2 is FYNNEI. V was clipped by 6 bases and J by 8 bases; unmatched bases: 7. CDR3 DNA: TGTGCCAGCAGACTGGACAGGGGAGGAGAAAAACTGTTTTTT. Residues: CASRLDRGGEKLFF.

The chain recombines TRBV15 with TRBJ1-2; 8 positions match TRBD1. The ends lost 1 base at V and 8 bases at J; junction bases unmatched: 9. The CDR3 consists of 15 residues. Germline CDR1 and CDR2: LNHNV and YYDKDF (reference sequence). The CDR3, as DNA: TGTGCCACCAGCAGAGGGGGGGGACAGGTGTACGGCTACACCTTC. Translated: CATSRGGGQVYGYTF.

The chain links TRBV7-3 to TRBJ2-1, with TRBD1 identical over 7 bases. The V gene end was trimmed by 5 bases and the J gene end by 4 bases; junction bases not matched to a gene: 5. Germline CDR1 reads SGHTA; CDR2 reads FQGTGA. The CDR3 spans 14 residues. CDR3 in DNA: TGTGCCAGCAGCCGGGACAGTTCGTACAATGAGCAGTTCTTC. It translates to CASSRDSSYNEQFF.

This chain uses TRBV11-2 with TRBJ1-4; 9 bases are a match to TRBD1. CDR3 length: 15 residues. CDR1 and CDR2 (germline): SGHAT, FQNNGV. V lost 2 bases, J lost 8 bases, and 6 bases stayed unmatched. The DNA of the CDR3 is TGTGCCAGCAGCTTATTGGGACAGGGCGGAGAAAAACTGTTTTTT. Protein product: CASSLLGQGGEKLFF.